This T cell receptor beta chain was found in a study of blood T cell repertoires in COVID-19. Background on the study: Whether acute or convalescent, the COVID-19 samples came from the United States, Italy and Spain. PBMCs, B-cell-depleted T cells, or T cells were the source of the cDNA or gDNA that made up the material.

TCRdb's copy holds only in-frame clones and misses some; the assay was immunoSEQ multiplex PCR. The sample consists of fewer than 70,000 clones, roughly 84% of them appearing once. CDR1 is LNHDA and CDR2 is SQIVND in the germline V gene (reference sequence). The CDR3 spans 13 residues. Deletions cut 5 bases from V and 4 bases from J, with 11 bases between. This sequence joins TRBV19 and TRBJ1-1; no clear D. The sequenced sample consisted of peripheral blood. The clonotype originates from a woman aged 55-70 years with acute or convalescent COVID-19. CDR3 sequence reads: CASSEVRSTEAFF. The DNA for the CDR3 is TGTGCCAGTAGTGAGGTAAGGAGCACTGAAGCTTTCTTT. Variable domain in full (rest from reference TRBV19 and TRBJ1-1): DGGITQSPKYLFRKEGQNVTLSCEQNLNHDAMYWYRQDPGQGLRLIYYSQIVNDFQKGDIAEGYSVSREKKESFPLTVTSAQKNPTAFYLCASSEVRSTEAFFGQGTRLTVV.